The entry that follows covers one T cell receptor beta chain sequence. Its specificity is unknown. Clones were sequenced by immunoSEQ multiplex PCR, and TCRdb holds only the in-frame ones, with some missing. The table shows 4,000 to 5,000 clones, with roughly 79% occurring only once. CDR1 is SQVTM and CDR2 is ANQGSEA in the germline V gene. This CDR3 spans 12 amino acids. Between the trimmed V and J ends, which lost 6 bases and 6 bases, there was a span of 12 bases. These data are taken from a study of chemoradiotherapy in HPV16-positive cancers. Findings and caveats of the study: During treatment, candidate HPV-specific clones and E7-related motifs expanded in tumor.

The receptor was derived from a human donor with HPV-associated anogenital cancer. The chain couples TRBV29-1 to TRBJ2-1, with D hard to call. Sequenced material: tumor tissue, taken from a patient who underwent chemoradiotherapy. The CDR3 sequence is CSVTGLVNEQFF. As DNA, the CDR3 is TGCAGCGTCACGGGCCTAGTCAATGAGCAGTTCTTC.